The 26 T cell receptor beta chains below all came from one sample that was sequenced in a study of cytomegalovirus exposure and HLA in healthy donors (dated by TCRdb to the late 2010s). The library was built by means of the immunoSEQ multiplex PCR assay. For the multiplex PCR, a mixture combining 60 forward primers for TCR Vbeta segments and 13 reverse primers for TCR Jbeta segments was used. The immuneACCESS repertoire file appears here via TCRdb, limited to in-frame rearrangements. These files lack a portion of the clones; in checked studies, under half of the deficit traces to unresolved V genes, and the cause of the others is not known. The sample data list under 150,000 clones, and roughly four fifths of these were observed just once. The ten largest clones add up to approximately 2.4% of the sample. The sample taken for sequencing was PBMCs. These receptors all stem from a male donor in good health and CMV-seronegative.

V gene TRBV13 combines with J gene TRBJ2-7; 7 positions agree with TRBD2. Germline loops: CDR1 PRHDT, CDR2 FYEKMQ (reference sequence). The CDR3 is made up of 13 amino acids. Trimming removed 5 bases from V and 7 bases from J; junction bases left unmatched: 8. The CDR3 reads CASSRGRGWEQYF. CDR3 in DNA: TGTGCCAGCAGCCGAGGGCGGGGGTGGGAGCAGTACTTC.

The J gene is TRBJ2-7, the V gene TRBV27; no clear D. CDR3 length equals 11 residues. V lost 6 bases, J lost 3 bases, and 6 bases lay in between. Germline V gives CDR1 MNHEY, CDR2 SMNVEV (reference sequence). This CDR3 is CASRASYEQYF. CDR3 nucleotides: TGTGCCAGCAGGGCCAGCTACGAGCAGTACTTC.

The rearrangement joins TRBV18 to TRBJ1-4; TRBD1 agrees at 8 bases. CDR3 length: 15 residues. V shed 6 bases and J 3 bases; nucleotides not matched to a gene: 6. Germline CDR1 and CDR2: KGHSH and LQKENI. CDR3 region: CASSPRQGSNEKLFF. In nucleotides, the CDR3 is TGTGCCAGCTCGCCGAGACAGGGGTCTAATGAAAAACTGTTTTTT. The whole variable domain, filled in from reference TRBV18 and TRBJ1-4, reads NAGVMQNPRHLVRRRGQEARLRCSPMKGHSHVYWYRQLPEEGLKFMVYLQKENIIDESGMPKERFSAEFPKEGPSILRIQQVVRGDSAAYFCASSPRQGSNEKLFFGSGTQLSVL.

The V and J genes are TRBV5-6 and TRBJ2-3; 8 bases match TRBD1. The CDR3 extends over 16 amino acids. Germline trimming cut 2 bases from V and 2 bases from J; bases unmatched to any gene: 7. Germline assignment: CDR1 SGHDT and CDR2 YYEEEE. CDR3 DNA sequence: TGTGCCAGCAGCTTCGCCGGGGACAGGTACACAGATACGCAGTATTTT. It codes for CASSFAGDRYTDTQYF.

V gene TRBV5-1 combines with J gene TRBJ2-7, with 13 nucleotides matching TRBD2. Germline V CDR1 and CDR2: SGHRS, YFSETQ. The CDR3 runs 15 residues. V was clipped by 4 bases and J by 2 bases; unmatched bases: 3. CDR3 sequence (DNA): TGCGCCAGCAGCCCGGGACTAGCGGGAACCTACGAGCAGTACTTC. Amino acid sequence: CASSPGLAGTYEQYF.

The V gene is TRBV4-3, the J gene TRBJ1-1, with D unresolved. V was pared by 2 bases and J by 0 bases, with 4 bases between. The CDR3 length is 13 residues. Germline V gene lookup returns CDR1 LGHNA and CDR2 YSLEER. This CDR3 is CASSQLMNTEAFF. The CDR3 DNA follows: TGCGCCAGCAGCCAATTAATGAACACTGAAGCTTTCTTT.

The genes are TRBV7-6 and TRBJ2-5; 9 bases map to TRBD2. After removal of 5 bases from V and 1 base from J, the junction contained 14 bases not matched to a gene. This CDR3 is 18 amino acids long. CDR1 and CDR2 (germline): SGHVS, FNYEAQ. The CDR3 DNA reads TGTGCCAGCAGCCCTCATGGGTCGAGCGGGAGGCCCCAAGAGACCCAGTACTTC. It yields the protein CASSPHGSSGRPQETQYF.

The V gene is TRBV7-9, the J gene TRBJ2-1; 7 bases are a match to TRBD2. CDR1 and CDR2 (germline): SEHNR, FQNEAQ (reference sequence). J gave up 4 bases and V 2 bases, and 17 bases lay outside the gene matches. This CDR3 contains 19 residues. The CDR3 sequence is CASSLPTGVLALGYNEQFF. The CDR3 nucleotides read TGTGCCAGCAGCTTACCAACGGGGGTACTAGCGCTTGGTTACAATGAGCAGTTCTTC.

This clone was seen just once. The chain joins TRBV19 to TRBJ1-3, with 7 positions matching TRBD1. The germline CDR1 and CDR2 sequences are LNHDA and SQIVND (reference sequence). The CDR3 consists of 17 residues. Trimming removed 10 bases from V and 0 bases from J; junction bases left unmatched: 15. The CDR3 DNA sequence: TGTGCCACCTCTGGGACAGTCCAAGGAACCTCTGGAAACACCATATATTTT. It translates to CATSGTVQGTSGNTIYF.

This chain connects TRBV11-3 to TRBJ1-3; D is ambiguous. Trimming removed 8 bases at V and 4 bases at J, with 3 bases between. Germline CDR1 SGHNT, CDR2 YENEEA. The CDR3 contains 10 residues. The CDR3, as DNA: TGTGCCAGCGTAGGAAACACCATATATTTT. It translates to CASVGNTIYF.

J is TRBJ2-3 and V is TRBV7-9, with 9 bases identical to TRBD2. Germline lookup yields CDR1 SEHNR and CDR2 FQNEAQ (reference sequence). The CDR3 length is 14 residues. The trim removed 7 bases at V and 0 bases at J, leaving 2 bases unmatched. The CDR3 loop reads CASTTSGSTDTQYF. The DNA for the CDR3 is TGTGCCAGCACCACTAGCGGGAGCACAGATACGCAGTATTTT.

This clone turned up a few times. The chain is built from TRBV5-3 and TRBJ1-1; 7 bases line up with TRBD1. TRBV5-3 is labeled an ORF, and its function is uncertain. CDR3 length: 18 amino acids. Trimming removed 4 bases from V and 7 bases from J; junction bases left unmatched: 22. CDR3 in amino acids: CARSADDRESTGCGEAFF. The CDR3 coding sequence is TGTGCCAGAAGCGCAGATGACAGGGAGTCCACAGGATGCGGTGAAGCTTTCTTT.

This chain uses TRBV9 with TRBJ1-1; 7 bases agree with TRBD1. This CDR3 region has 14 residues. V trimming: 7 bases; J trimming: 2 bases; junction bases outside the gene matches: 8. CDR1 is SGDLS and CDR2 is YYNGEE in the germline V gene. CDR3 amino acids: CASHGRGRNTEAFF. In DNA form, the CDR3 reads TGTGCCAGCCACGGAAGGGGGCGAAACACTGAAGCTTTCTTT. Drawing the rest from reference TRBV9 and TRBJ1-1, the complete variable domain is DSGVTQTPKHLITATGQRVTLRCSPRSGDLSVYWYQQSLDQGLQFLIQYYNGEERAKGNILERFSAQQFPDLHSELNLSSLELGDSALYFCASHGRGRNTEAFFGQGTRLTVV.

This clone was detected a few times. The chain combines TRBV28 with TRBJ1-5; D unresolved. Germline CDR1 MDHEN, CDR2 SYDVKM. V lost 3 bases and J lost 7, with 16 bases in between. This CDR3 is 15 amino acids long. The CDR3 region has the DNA TGTGCCAGCAGTTTTAGGCTTGGCTCGAGGCAGCCCCAGCATTTT. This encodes CASSFRLGSRQPQHF.

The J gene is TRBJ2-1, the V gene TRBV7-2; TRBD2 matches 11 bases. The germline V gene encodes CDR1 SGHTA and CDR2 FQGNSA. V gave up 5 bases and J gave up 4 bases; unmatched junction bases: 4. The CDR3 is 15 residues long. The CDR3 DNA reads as TGTGCCAGCAGCCTTCGACTAGCGGGGTACAATGAGCAGTTCTTC. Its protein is CASSLRLAGYNEQFF.

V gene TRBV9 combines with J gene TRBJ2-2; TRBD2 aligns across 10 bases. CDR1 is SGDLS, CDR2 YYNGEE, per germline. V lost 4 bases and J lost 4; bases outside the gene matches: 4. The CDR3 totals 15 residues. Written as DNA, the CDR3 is TGTGCCAGCAGCCCCGGGACTAGCGTCACCGGGGAGCTGTTTTTT. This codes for CASSPGTSVTGELFF.

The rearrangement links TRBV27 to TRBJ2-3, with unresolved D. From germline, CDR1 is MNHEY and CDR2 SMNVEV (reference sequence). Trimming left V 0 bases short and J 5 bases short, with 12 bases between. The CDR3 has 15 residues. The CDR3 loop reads CASSLSTFGQDTQYF. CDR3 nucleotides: TGTGCCAGCAGTTTATCCACATTTGGGCAAGATACGCAGTATTTT.

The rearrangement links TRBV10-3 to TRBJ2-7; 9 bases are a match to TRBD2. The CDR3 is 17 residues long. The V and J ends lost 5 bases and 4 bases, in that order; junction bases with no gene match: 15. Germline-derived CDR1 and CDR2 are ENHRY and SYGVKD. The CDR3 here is CAISPFAPLAGAYEQYF. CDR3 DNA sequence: TGTGCCATCAGTCCCTTTGCTCCCTTAGCGGGGGCTTACGAGCAGTACTTC.

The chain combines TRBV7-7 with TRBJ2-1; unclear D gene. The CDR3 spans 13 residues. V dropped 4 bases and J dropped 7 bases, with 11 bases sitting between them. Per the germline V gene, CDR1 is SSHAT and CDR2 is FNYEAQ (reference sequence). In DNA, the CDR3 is TGTGCCAGCAGCTCAGCTCCCGGTAATGAGCAGTTCTTC. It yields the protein CASSSAPGNEQFF.

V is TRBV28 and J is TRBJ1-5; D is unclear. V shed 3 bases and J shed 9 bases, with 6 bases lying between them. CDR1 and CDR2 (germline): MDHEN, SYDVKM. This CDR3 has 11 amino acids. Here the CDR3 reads CASSLRGPQHF. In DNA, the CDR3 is TGTGCCAGCAGTTTGCGAGGGCCCCAGCATTTT.

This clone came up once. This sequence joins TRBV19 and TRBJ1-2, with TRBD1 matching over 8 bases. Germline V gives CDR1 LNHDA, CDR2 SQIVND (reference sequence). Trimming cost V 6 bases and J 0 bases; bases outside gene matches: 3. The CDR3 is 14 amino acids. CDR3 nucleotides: TGTGCCAGTAGGCAGGACAGGGCTAACTATGGCTACACCTTC. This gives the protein CASRQDRANYGYTF.

Written as DNA, the CDR3 is TGTGCCTGCAACCGCGACAGGGGGCGGTTGCTAAATCAGCCCCAGCATTTT. It is translated as CACNRDRGRLLNQPQHF. The chain employs TRBV28 and TRBJ1-5, with 10 bases matching TRBD1. This CDR3 is built from 17 residues. V shed 11 bases and J 4 bases; nucleotides not matched to a gene: 17. Germline V CDR1 and CDR2: MDHEN, SYDVKM.

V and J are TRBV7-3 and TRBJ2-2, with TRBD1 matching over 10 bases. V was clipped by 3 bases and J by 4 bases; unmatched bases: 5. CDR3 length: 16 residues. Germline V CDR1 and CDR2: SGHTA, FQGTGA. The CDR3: CASSFGGQGVTGELFF. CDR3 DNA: TGTGCCAGCAGCTTCGGCGGACAGGGGGTCACCGGGGAGCTGTTTTTT.

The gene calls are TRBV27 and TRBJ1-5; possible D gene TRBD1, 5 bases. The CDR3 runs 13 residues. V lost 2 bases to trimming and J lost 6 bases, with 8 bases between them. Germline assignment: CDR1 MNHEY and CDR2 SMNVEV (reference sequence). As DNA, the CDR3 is TGTGCCAGCAGTTTAGGAGGGGTTCAGCCCCAGCATTTT. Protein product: CASSLGGVQPQHF.

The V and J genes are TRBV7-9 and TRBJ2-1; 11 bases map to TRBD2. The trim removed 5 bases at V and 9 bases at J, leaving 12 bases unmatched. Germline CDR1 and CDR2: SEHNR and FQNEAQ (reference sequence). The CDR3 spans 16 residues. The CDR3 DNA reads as TGTGCCAGCAGCGCCCGACTAGCGGGACAAGTAGTTGAGCAGTTCTTC. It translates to CASSARLAGQVVEQFF.

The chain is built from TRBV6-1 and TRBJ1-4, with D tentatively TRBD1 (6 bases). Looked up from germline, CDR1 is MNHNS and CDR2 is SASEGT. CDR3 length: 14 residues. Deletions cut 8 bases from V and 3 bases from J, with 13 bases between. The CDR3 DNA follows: TGTGCCAGCGGATTACAGGGTGCTAATGAAAAACTGTTTTTT. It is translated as CASGLQGANEKLFF.